The entry below gives a single TCR beta chain sequence along with its context. Its specificity is unknown. The sample is drawn from a study of graft-versus-host responses after intestinal transplantation. Background on the study: Transplant types were multivisceral, liver-intestinal, or isolated intestinal. Study-wide points: High graft-versus-host to host-versus-graft T cell clonal ratios marked allografts of patients with graft-donor macrochimerism. Association was observed between peak circulating GvH clone levels and early post-transplant HvG declines. GvH clones turned up in recipient marrow; some had shown up first in ileum or blood.

CDR1 is SNHLY, CDR2 FYNNEI, per germline. There are 18 residues in the CDR3. V dropped 8 bases and J dropped 2; count of bases not matched to a gene: 20. Profiled with immunoSEQ multiplex PCR; TCRdb holds only in-frame clones, not every one. The sample lists about 110,000 clones; about 87% were seen once. This chain joins TRBV2 and TRBJ2-5; 7 nucleotides agree with TRBD2. This sequence was found in a human donor who was the organ donor for an intestinal transplant. This material consisted of unstimulated CD4+ T cells sorted from spleen or lymph node cells, taken before transplant. The CDR3 region is CASRQAINSGAAQETQYF. CDR3 sequence (DNA): TGTGCCAGCCGCCAAGCAATCAACAGCGGGGCCGCGCAAGAGACCCAGTACTTC.